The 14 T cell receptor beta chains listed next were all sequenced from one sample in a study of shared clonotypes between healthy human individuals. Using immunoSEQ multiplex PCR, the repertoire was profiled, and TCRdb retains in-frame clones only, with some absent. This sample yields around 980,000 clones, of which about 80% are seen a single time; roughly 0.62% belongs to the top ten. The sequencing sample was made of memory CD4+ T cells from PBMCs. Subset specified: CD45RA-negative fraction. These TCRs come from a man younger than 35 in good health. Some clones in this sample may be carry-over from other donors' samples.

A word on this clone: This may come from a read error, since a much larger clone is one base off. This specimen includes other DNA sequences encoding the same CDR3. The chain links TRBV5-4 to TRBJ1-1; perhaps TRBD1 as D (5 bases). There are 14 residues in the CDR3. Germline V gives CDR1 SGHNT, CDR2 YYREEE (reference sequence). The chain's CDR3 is CASRVGGSNTEAFF. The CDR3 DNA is TGTGCCAGCCGAGTGGGGGGATCTAACACCGAAGCTTTCTTT.

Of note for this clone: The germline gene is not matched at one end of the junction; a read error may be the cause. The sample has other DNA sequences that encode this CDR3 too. CDR3 amino acids: CATSIRQGSPLHF. CDR3 bases: TGCGCCACCTCAATAAGACAGGGATCACCCCTCCACTTT. The chain joins TRBV2 to TRBJ1-6, with 7 positions matching TRBD1. Germline CDR1 SNHLY, CDR2 FYNNEI. This CDR3 region has 13 residues. The complete variable domain, with remaining parts taken from reference TRBV2 and TRBJ1-6, reads EPEVTQTPSHQVTQMGQEVILRCVPISNHLYFYWYRQILGQKVEFLVSFYNNEISEKSEIFDDQFSVERPDGSNFTLKIRSTKLEDSAMYFCATSIRQGSPLHFGNGTRLTVT.

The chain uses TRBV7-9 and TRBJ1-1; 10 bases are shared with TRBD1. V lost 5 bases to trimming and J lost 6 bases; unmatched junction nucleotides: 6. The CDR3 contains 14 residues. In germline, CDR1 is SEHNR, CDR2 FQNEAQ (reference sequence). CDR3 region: CASSMGQGLAEAFF. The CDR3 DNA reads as TGTGCCAGCAGCATGGGACAGGGGCTCGCTGAAGCTTTCTTT. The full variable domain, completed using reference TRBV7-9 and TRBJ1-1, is DTGVSQNPRHKITKRGQNVTFRCDPISEHNRLYWYRQTLGQGPEFLTYFQNEAQLEKSRLLSDRFSAERPKGSFSTLEIQRTEQGDSAMYLCASSMGQGLAEAFFGQGTRLTVV.

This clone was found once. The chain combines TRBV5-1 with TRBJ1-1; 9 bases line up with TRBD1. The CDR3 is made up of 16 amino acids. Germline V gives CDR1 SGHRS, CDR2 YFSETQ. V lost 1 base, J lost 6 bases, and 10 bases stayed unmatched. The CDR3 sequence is CASSLWRTGDLAEAFF. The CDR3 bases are TGCGCCAGCAGCTTGTGGCGGACAGGGGATTTGGCTGAAGCTTTCTTT.

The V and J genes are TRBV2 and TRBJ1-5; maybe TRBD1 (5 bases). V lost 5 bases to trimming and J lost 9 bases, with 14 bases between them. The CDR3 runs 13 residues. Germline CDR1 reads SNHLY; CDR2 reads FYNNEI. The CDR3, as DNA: TGTGCCAGCAGTAGGCGGGGGGAGAGGCCCCAGCATTTT. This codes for CASSRRGERPQHF. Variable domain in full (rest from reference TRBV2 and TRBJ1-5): EPEVTQTPSHQVTQMGQEVILRCVPISNHLYFYWYRQILGQKVEFLVSFYNNEISEKSEIFDDQFSVERPDGSNFTLKIRSTKLEDSAMYFCASSRRGERPQHFGDGTRLSIL.

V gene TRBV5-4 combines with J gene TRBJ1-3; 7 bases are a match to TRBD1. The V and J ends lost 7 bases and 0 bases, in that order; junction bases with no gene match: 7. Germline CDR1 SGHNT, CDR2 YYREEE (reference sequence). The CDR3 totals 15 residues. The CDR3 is CASGPGQISGNTIYF. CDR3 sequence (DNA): TGTGCCAGCGGACCGGGACAGATCTCTGGAAACACCATATATTTT.

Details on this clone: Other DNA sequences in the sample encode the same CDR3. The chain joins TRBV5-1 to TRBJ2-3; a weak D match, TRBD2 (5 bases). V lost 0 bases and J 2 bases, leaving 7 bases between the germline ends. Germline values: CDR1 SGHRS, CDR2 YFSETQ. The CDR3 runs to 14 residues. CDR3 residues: CASSLGGATDTQYF. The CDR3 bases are TGCGCCAGCAGCTTGGGGGGAGCCACAGATACGCAGTATTTT.

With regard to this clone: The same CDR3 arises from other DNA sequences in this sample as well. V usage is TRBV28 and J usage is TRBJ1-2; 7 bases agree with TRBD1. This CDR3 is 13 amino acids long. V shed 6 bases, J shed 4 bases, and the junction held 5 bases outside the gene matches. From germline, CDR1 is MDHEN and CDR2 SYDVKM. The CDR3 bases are TGTGCCAGCAGCCTGGGACAGACCTATGGCTACACCTTC. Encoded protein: CASSLGQTYGYTF.

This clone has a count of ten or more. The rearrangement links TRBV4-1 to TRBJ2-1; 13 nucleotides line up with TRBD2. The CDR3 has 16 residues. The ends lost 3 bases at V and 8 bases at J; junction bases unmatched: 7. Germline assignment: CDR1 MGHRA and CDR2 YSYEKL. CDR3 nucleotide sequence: TGCGCCAGCAGCCAGCCAACTAGCGGGAGGGCCGATGAGCAGTTCTTC. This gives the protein CASSQPTSGRADEQFF.

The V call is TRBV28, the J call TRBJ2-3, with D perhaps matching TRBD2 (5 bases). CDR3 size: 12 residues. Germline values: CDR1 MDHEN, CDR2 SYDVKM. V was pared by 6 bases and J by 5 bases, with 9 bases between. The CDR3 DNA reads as TGTGCCAGCAGCCTCGGGAAAGATACGCAGTATTTT. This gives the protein CASSLGKDTQYF.

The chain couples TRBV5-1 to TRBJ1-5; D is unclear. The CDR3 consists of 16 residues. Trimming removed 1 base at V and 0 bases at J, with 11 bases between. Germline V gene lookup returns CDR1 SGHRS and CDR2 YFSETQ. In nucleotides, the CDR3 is TGCGCCAGCAGCTTGAACCCCTTAAATAGCAATCAGCCCCAGCATTTT. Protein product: CASSLNPLNSNQPQHF. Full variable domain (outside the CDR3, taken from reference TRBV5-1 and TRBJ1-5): KAGVTQTPRYLIKTRGQQVTLSCSPISGHRSVSWYQQTPGQGLQFLFEYFSETQRNKGNFPGRFSGRQFSNSRSEMNVSTLELGDSALYLCASSLNPLNSNQPQHFGDGTRLSIL.

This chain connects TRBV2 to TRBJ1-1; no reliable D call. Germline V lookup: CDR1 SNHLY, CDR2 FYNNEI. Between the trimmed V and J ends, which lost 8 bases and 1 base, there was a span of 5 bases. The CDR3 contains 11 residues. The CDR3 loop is CASVRNTEAFF. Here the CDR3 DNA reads TGTGCCAGCGTTCGGAACACTGAAGCTTTCTTT.

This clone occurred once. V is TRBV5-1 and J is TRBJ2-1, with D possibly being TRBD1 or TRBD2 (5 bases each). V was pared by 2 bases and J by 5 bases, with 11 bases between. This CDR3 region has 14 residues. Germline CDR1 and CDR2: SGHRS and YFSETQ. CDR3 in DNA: TGCGCCAGCAGCTTAGAGGGGACCCACAATGAGCAGTTCTTC. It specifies CASSLEGTHNEQFF.

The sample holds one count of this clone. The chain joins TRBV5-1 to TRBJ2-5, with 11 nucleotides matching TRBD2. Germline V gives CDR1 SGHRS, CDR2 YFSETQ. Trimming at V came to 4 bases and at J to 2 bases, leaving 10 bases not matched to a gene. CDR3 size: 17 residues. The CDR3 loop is CASSPGTSGGIQETQYF. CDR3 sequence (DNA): TGCGCCAGCAGCCCAGGGACTAGCGGAGGAATTCAAGAGACCCAGTACTTC.